This T cell receptor beta chain was found in a study of blood T cell repertoires in COVID-19. This CDR3 comprises 15 residues. The V gene's germline CDR1 is LNHDA and CDR2 SQIVND (reference sequence). The V and J ends lost 7 bases and 5 bases, in that order; junction bases with no gene match: 5. Generated by immunoSEQ multiplex PCR, the TCRdb table keeps only in-frame clones and is missing some. Of some 330,000 clones in the sample, roughly 90% are singletons; the top ten hold around a sixth. The count of this clone is one. Sequencing input: PBMCs or T cells enriched from blood (not recorded which). This chain links TRBV19 with TRBJ2-1; 13 bases are shared with TRBD2. The receptor was derived from a woman aged 25 to 39 who had recovered from COVID-19. CDR3 DNA sequence: TGTGCCAGTACCCAGGGGACTAGCGGGAACAATGAGCAGTTCTTC. Encoded protein: CASTQGTSGNNEQFF.